Shown below are 2 T cell receptor beta chains from a single sample sequenced in a study of response to subunit inactivated influenza vaccine (dated 2018 in TCRdb). Library generation was performed with RT-PCR. The sequencer was an Illumina HiSeq 2500. The public sequencing data were trimmed at Q25 with fastp and processed into clonotypes with MiXCR by TCRdb, which kept only in-frame beta chains. Every CDR3 protein is listed once, alongside the most common genes and DNA of its rows. The sample data list roughly 500,000 distinct CDR3 sequences, and 25% of these were observed just once. In total, the top ten clones hold over 1.5% of the sample. Sequenced material: CD4+ T cells sorted from PBMCs, taken 4 to 6 days after vaccination. Source of these receptors: a man between 45 and 60 years old who received an inactivated influenza vaccine. Donor details come from another sample of the same person, matched by shared clones.

The chain couples TRBV20-1 to TRBJ2-4; 8 positions agree with TRBD2. The V and J ends lost 5 bases and 6 bases, in that order; junction bases with no gene match: 9. Germline V gene data show CDR1 as DFQATT and CDR2 as SNEGSKA (reference sequence). The CDR3 covers 14 residues. CDR3 region: CSARSGGARNIQYF. The CDR3 nucleotides read TGCAGTGCTCGTTCCGGGGGGGCGAGAAACATTCAGTACTTC.

The table lists this clonotype with many counts. The rearrangement links TRBV29-1 to TRBJ2-1; unclear D gene. Trimming took off 5 bases at V and 5 bases at J, with 19 bases between the two ends. The CDR3 has 15 amino acids. Germline CDR1 reads SQVTM; CDR2 reads ANQGSEA. This chain's CDR3 is CSVRLTIRYDNEQFF. The CDR3 nucleotides read TGCAGCGTTAGGTTGACCATCAGATACGACAATGAGCAGTTCTTC.